The T cell receptor (beta chain) described here comes from a study of blood T cell repertoires in COVID-19. Losses at the gene ends were 1 base for V and 3 bases for J; bases not matched to a gene: 3. This CDR3 contains 15 residues. Germline V gene lookup returns CDR1 MGHRA and CDR2 YSYEKL. Two negative PCRs, clearance, or symptom resolution characterized the recovered Cohort 3 donors. Method: immunoSEQ multiplex PCR; TCRdb's copy keeps in-frame clones and lacks some. The top ten hold about 0.6% of the sample, which has about 410,000 clones, about 90% seen once. Comment on this clone: Within the sample, other DNA sequences also encode this same CDR3.

Sequencing was carried out using PBMCs or T cells enriched from blood (not recorded which). The rearrangement joins TRBV4-1 to TRBJ2-7; 10 bases map to TRBD2. The receptor comes from a young man who had recovered from COVID-19. The CDR3 loop is CASSQVLAGDYEQYF. For the CDR3, the DNA is TGCGCCAGCAGCCAAGTCCTAGCGGGGGACTACGAGCAGTACTTC.